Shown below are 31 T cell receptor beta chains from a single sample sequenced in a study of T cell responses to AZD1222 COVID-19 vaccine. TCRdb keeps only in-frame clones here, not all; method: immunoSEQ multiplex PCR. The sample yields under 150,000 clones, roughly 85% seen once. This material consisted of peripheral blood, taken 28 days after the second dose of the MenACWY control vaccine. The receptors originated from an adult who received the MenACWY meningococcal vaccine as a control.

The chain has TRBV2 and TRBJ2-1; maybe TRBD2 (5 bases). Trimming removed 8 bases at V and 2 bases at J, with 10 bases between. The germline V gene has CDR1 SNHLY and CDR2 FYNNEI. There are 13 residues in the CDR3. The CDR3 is CASSGETYNEQFF. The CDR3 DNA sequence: TGTGCCAGCTCTGGGGAGACCTACAATGAGCAGTTCTTC.

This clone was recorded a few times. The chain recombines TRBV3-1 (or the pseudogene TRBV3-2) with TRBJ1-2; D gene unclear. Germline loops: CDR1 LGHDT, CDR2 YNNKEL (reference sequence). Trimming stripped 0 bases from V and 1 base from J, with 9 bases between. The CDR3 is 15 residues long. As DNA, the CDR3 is TGTGCCAGCAGCCAAGAAATACAGCTTAACTATGGCTACACCTTC. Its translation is CASSQEIQLNYGYTF.

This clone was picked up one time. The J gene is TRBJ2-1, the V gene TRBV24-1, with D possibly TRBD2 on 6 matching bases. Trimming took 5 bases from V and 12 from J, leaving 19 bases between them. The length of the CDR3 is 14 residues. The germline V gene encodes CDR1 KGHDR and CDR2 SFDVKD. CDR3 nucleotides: TGTGCCACCAGTGTCGCGACTAGTATCCCCAGGCAGTTCTTC. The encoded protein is CATSVATSIPRQFF.

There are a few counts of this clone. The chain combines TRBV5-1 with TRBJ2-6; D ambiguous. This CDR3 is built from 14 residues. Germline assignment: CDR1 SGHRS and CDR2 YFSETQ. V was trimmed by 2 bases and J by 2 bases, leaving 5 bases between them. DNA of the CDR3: TGCGCCAGCAGCTTAGCTACTGGGGCCAACGTCCTGACTTTC. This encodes CASSLATGANVLTF.

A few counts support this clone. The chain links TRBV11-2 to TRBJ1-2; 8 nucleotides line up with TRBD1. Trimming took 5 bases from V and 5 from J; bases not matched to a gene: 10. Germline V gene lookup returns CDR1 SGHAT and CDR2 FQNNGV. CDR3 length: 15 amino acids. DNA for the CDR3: TGTGCCAGCAGCCCGCGGGCAGGGGGCCGTTATGGCTACACCTTC. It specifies CASSPRAGGRYGYTF.

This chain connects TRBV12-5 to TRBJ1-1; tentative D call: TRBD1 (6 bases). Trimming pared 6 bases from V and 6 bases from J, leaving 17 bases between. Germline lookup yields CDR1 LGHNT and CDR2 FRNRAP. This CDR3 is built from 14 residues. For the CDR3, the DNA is TGTGCTAGTGGCCAGACAGGTATTGGGGCTGAAGCTTTCTTT. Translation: CASGQTGIGAEAFF.

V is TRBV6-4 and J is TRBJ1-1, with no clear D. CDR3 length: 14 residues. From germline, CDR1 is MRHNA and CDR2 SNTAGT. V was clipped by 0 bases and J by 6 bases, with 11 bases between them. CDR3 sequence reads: CASSDSKREAEAFF. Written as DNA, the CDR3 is TGTGCCAGCAGTGACTCGAAAAGGGAAGCTGAAGCTTTCTTT.

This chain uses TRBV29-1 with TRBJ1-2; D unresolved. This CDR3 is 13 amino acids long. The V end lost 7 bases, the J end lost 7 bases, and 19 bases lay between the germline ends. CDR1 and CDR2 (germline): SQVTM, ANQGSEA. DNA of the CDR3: TGCAGCGCTGGGTCAAAGGGTTTTGGTGGCTACACCTTC. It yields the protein CSAGSKGFGGYTF.

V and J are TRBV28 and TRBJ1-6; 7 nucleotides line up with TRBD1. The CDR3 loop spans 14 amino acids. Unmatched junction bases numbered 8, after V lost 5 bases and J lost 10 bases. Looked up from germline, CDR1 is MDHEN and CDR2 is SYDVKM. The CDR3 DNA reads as TGTGCCAGCAGTACACAGGGGATGGAGTCACCCCTCCACTTT. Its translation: CASSTQGMESPLHF. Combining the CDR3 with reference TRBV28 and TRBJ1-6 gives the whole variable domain DVKVTQSSRYLVKRTGEKVFLECVQDMDHENMFWYRQDPGLGLRLIYFSYDVKMKEKGDIPEGYSVSREKKERFSLILESASTNQTSMYLCASSTQGMESPLHFGNGTRLTVT.

The CDR3, as DNA: TGCGCCAGCAGCGCCCAGGGCTCTGGGGCCAACGTCCTGACTTTC. It yields the protein CASSAQGSGANVLTF. The chain uses TRBV5-1 and TRBJ2-6, with a tentative D call TRBD1 (5 bases). The CDR3 extends over 15 amino acids. The germline gives CDR1 SGHRS, CDR2 YFSETQ. The ends were cut back, 4 bases at V and 0 bases at J, with 8 bases in the middle.

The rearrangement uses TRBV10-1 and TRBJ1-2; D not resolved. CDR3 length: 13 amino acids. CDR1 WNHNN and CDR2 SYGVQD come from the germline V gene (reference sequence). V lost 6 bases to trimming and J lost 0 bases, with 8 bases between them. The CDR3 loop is CASSPDPNYGYTF. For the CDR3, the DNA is TGCGCCAGCAGCCCAGACCCTAACTATGGCTACACCTTC.

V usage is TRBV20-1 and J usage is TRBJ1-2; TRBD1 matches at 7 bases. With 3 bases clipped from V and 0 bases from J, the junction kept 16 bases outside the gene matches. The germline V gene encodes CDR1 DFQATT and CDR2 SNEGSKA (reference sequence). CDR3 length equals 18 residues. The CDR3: CSASNLRDSSTANYGYTF. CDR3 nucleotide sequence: TGCAGTGCTAGTAACCTCCGGGACAGCTCAACAGCTAACTATGGCTACACCTTC.

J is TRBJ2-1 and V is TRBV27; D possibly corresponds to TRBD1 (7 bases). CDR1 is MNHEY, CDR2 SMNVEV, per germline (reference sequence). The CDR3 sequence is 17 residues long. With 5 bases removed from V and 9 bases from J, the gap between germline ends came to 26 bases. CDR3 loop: CASSTRGVGGRLFEQFF. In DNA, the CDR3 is TGTGCCAGCAGTACAAGGGGGGTAGGGGGCCGCCTCTTTGAGCAGTTCTTC.

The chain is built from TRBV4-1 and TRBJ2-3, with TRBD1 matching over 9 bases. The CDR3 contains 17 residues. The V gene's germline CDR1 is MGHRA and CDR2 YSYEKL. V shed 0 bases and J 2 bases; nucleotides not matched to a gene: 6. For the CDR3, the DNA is TGCGCCAGCAGCCAAGATTGGGGACAGGGCTTCACAGATACGCAGTATTTT. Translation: CASSQDWGQGFTDTQYF.

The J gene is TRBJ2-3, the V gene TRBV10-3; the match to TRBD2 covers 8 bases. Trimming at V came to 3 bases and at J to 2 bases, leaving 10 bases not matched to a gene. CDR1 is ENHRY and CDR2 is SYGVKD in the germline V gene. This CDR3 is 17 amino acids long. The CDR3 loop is CAISDRGGGLTTDTQYF. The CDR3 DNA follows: TGTGCCATCAGTGACCGGGGGGGCGGGTTAACCACAGATACGCAGTATTTT.

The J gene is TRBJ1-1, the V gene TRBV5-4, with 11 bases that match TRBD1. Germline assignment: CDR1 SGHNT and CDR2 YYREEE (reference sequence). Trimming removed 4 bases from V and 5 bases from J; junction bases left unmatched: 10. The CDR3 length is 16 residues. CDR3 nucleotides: TGTGCCAGCAGCCCCGGGACAGGGGGAAGGTGGACTGAAGCTTTCTTT. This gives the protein CASSPGTGGRWTEAFF.

Here the CDR3 reads CAHFPHRENYEQYF. For the CDR3, the DNA is TGTGCGCATTTCCCCCACAGGGAAAACTACGAGCAGTACTTC. The chain carries TRBV6-5 and TRBJ2-7; D may be TRBD1 (6 bases). This CDR3 spans 14 amino acids. Germline CDR1 reads MNHEY; CDR2 reads SVGAGI.

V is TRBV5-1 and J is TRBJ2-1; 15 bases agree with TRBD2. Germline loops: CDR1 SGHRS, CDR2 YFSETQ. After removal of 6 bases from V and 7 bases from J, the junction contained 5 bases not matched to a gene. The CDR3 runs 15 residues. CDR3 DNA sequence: TGCGCCAGCACATTCGGACTAGCGGGAGGGAATGAGCAGTTCTTC. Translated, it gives CASTFGLAGGNEQFF.

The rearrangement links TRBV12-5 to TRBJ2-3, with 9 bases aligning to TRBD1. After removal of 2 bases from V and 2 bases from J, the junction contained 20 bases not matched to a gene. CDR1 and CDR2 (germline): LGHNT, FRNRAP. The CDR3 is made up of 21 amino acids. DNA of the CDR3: TGTGCTAGTGGTTTGCCCCAGGGACAGGGTGGGACCCTCGGGTCCACAGATACGCAGTATTTT. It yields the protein CASGLPQGQGGTLGSTDTQYF. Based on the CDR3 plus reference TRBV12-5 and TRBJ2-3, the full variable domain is DARVTQTPRHKVTEMGQEVTMRCQPILGHNTVFWYRQTMMQGLELLAYFRNRAPLDDSGMPKDRFSAEMPDATLATLKIQPSEPRDSAVYFCASGLPQGQGGTLGSTDTQYFGPGTRLTVL.

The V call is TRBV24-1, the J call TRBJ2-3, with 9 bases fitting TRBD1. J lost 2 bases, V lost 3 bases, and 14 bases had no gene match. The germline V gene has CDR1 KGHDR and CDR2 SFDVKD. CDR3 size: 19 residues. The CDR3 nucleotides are TGTGCCACCAGTGATAGTCGACCCGACAGGGGGAGGACCACAGATACGCAGTATTTT. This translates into CATSDSRPDRGRTTDTQYF.

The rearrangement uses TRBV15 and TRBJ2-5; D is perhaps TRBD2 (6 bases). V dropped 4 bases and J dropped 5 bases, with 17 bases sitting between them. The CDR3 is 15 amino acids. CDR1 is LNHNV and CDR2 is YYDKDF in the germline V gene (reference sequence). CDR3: CATSIDPSGVETQYF. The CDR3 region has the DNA TGTGCCACCAGCATAGACCCCTCGGGGGTTGAGACCCAGTACTTC.

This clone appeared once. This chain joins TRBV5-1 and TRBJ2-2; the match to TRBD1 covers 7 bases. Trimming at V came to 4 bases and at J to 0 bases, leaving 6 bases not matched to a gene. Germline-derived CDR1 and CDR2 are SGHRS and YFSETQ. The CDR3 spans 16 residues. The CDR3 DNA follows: TGCGCCAGCAGCCCGGGACAGTACGCGAACACCGGGGAGCTGTTTTTT. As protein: CASSPGQYANTGELFF.

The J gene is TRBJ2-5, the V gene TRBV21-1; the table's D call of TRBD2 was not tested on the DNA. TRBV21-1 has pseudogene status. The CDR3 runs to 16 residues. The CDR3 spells CASTKRSGILIETQYF. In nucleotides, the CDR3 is TGTGCCAGCACCAAGAGGTCCGGGATTTTGATCGAGACCCAGTACTTC.

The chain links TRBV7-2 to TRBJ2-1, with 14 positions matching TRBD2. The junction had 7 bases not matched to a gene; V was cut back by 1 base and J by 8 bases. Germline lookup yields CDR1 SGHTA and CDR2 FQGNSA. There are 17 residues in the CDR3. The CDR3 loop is CASSLVSTSGGADEQFF. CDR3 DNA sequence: TGTGCCAGCAGCTTAGTGTCGACTAGCGGGGGGGCGGATGAGCAGTTCTTC.

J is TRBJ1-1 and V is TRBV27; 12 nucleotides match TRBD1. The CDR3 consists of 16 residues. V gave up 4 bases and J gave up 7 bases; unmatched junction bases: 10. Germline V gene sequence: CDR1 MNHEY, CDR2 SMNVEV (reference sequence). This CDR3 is CASSSRGTGGSNEAFF. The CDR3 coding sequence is TGTGCCAGCAGTTCGCGCGGGACAGGGGGCTCTAATGAAGCTTTCTTT.

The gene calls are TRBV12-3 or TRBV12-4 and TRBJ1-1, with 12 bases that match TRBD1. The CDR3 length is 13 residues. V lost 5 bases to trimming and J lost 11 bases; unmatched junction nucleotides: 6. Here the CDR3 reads CASSLGQGATAFF. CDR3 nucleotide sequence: TGTGCCAGCAGTCTGGGACAGGGGGCAACGGCTTTCTTT.

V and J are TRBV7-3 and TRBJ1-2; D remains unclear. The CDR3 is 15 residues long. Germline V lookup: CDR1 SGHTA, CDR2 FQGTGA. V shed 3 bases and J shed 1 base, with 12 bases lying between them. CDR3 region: CASSFRHQDNYGYTF. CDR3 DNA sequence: TGTGCCAGCAGCTTCCGGCACCAGGATAACTATGGCTACACCTTC.

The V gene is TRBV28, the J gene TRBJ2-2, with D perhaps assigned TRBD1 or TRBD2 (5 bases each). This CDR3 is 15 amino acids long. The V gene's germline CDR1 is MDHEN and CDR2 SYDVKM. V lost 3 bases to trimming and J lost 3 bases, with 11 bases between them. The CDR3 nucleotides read TGTGCCAGCAGTTTTTCATTGGGGGACACCGGGGAGCTGTTTTTT. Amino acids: CASSFSLGDTGELFF.

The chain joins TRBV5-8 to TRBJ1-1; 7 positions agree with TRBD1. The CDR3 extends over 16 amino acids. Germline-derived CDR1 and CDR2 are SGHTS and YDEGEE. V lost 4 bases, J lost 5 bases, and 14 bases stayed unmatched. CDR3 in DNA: TGTGCCAGCAGCGGCGCGTCGACAGGGAGGAATACTGAAGCTTTCTTT. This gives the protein CASSGASTGRNTEAFF.

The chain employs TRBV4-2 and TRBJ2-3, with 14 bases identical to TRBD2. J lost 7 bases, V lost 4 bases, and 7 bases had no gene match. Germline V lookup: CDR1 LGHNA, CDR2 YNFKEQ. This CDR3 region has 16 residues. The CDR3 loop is CASSLQTSGGEYTQYF. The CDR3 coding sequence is TGTGCCAGCAGCCTTCAGACTAGCGGGGGGGAATATACGCAGTATTTT.

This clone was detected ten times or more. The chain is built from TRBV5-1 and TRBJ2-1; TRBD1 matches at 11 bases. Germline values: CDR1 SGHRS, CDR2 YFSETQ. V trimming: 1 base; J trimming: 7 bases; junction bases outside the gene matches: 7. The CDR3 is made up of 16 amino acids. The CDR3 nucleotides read TGCGCCAGCAGCTTGAACGGACAGGGGGCCGGGAATGAGCAGTTCTTC. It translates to CASSLNGQGAGNEQFF.